Each of the 20 T cell receptor beta chains below was sequenced from the same sample in a study of T cell repertoires in cytomegalovirus infection. One entry per CDR3 protein, called by TCRdb with MiXCR from the reads. The table has approximately 190,000 distinct CDR3 sequences, 28% seen once. The specimen was PBMCs. Receptors were obtained from a human donor in good health (CMV status not recorded). Some clones in this sample may be carry-over from other donors' samples.

Comments on this clonotype: This may stem from a read error, because a much larger clone lies one nucleotide away. The chain carries TRBV7-2 and TRBJ1-1, with a tentative D call TRBD1 (5 bases). Germline V gene sequence: CDR1 SGHTA, CDR2 FQGNSA. CDR3 length: 15 amino acids. Trimming removed 5 bases from V and 6 bases from J, with 19 bases in between. The CDR3 DNA reads TGTGCCAGCAGCCCGAGACAGTTTCCCCTCCCTGAAGCTTTCTTT. Protein product: CASSPRQFPLPEAFF.

The chain recombines TRBV7-2 with TRBJ2-3, with D tentatively TRBD2 (6 bases). V lost 4 bases to trimming and J lost 2 bases, with 22 bases between them. CDR1 is SGHTA and CDR2 is FQGNSA in the germline V gene. The CDR3 consists of 18 residues. CDR3 sequence (DNA): TGTGCCAGCAGCTCCCCCACCTACGGCGGGGTGCACACAGATACGCAGTATTTT. Its translation: CASSSPTYGGVHTDTQYF.

This clonotype turned up a few times. V usage is TRBV4-3 and J usage is TRBJ1-1, with a tentative D call TRBD1 (5 bases). The germline CDR1 and CDR2 sequences are LGHNA and YSLEER. The V and J ends lost 1 base and 6 bases respectively, with 18 bases between them. This CDR3 is built from 16 residues. For the CDR3, the DNA is TGCGCCAGCAGCCAAGCCTGGGGGGGAGGGCAGCCTGAAGCTTTCTTT. It encodes CASSQAWGGGQPEAFF.

Concerning this clonotype itself: Possible read error: a much larger clone is one base away. The J gene is TRBJ2-1, the V gene TRBV6-2 or TRBV6-3; tentative D call: TRBD2 (5 bases). The CDR3 is made up of 16 amino acids. The V gene's germline CDR1 is MNHEY and CDR2 SVGEGT. The CDR3 coding sequence is TGTGCCAGCAATTACTTACGGCGGACTTCTTTCGGTGAGCAGTTCTTC. It encodes CASNYLRRTSFGEQFF.

Concerning this clonotype itself: This may arise from a read error, as a much more abundant clone is one base away. The chain employs TRBV11-2 and TRBJ2-7, with no clear D. Germline V lookup: CDR1 SGHAT, CDR2 FQNNGV. The CDR3 has 13 amino acids. The CDR3 loop reads CASSLRQIYKQYF. In nucleotides, the CDR3 is TGTGCCAGCAGCTTAAGGCAGATCTACAAGCAGTACTTC.

The table lists this clonotype with many counts. The V gene is TRBV7-2, the J gene TRBJ1-4; the D gene is possibly TRBD1 (5 bases). CDR1 SGHTA and CDR2 FQGNSA come from the germline V gene. V shed 3 bases and J shed 8 bases, with 19 bases lying between them. The CDR3 runs 16 residues. The CDR3 DNA is TGTGCCAGCAGCTTTAATCCGGGGCTCGACGGGGAAAAACTGTTTTTT. Encoded protein: CASSFNPGLDGEKLFF.

This clonotype was seen more than once but under ten times. The J gene is TRBJ1-3, the V gene TRBV12-3 or TRBV12-4; D may be TRBD1 (6 bases). The CDR3 is 16 residues long. Trimming left V 6 bases short and J 2 bases short, with 17 bases between. In nucleotides, the CDR3 is TGTGCCAGCAGCCCCAAGAGGGGGGGTACTGGAAACACCATATATTTT. Protein sequence: CASSPKRGGTGNTIYF.

The chain uses TRBV6-6 and TRBJ1-4; D gene ambiguous. Trimming shortened V by 6 bases and J by 7 bases, and 12 bases separated the two germline ends. CDR1 and CDR2 from the germline V gene are MNHNY and SVGAGI (reference sequence). The CDR3 is made up of 13 amino acids. CDR3: CASRTPDGEKLFF. The CDR3 region has the DNA TGTGCCAGCAGGACTCCGGACGGTGAAAAACTGTTTTTT.

This clonotype was found a few times. The chain joins TRBV6-1 to TRBJ2-1, with 7 bases that match TRBD1. The germline V gene has CDR1 MNHNS and CDR2 SASEGT. The CDR3 totals 15 residues. The V gene end was trimmed by 2 bases and the J gene end by 6 bases; junction bases not matched to a gene: 7. CDR3 DNA: TGTGCCAGCAGTGAACTCGACAGGGTCTTCAATGAGCAGTTCTTC. Protein: CASSELDRVFNEQFF.

V and J are TRBV29-1 and TRBJ2-2; TRBD1 or TRBD2 may be the D gene (6 bases each). V lost 7 bases, J lost 3 bases, and 12 bases lay in between. This CDR3 has 13 amino acids. Per germline, CDR1 SQVTM and CDR2 ANQGSEA. The CDR3 sequence is CSGTGRYTGELFF. In DNA, the CDR3 is TGCAGCGGCACAGGGAGGTACACCGGGGAGCTGTTTTTT.

This clonotype came up a few times. The V call is TRBV6-1, the J call TRBJ2-7, with no clear D. The CDR3 sequence is 12 residues long. Germline CDR1 is MNHNS and CDR2 is SASEGT. Trimming shortened V by 8 bases and J by 7 bases, and 15 bases separated the two germline ends. The CDR3 nucleotides read TGTGCCAGCCGACGGTGGCTTGGGGAGCAGTACTTC. Encoded protein: CASRRWLGEQYF.

This clonotype has only a few counts. The rearrangement joins TRBV7-9 to TRBJ2-5; D call uncertain. V gave up 4 bases and J gave up 5 bases, with 17 bases separating them. Germline V CDR1 and CDR2: SEHNR, FQNEAQ (reference sequence). CDR3 length: 15 amino acids. The CDR3 sequence is CASSSNSWKVETQYF. In nucleotides, the CDR3 is TGTGCCAGCAGCTCGAACTCCTGGAAGGTCGAGACCCAGTACTTC.

On this clonotype: A read error may explain this, as a much larger clone is one base away. The J gene is TRBJ2-3, the V gene TRBV7-8; 13 nucleotides match TRBD2. This CDR3 spans 18 amino acids. J was trimmed by 4 bases and V by 5 bases; bases with no gene match: 12. The V gene's germline CDR1 is SGHVS and CDR2 FQNEAQ. CDR3 residues: CASSLGLAGDREADTQYF. The CDR3 region has the DNA TGTGCCAGCAGCCTCGGACTAGCGGGGGACCGGGAGGCAGATACGCAGTATTTT.

This clonotype has only a few counts. The rearrangement links TRBV4-1 to TRBJ1-1, with D perhaps TRBD1 (5 bases). This CDR3 spans 18 amino acids. Between the trimmed V and J ends, which lost 4 bases and 8 bases, there was a span of 29 bases. CDR1 is MGHRA, CDR2 YSYEKL, per germline. CDR3 region: CASSPSPQGGEARGEAFF. The CDR3 DNA follows: TGCGCCAGCAGCCCCTCTCCCCAGGGCGGTGAGGCCCGCGGCGAAGCTTTCTTT.

V is TRBV5-6 and J is TRBJ2-1; D gene uncertain. The CDR3 extends over 16 amino acids. V lost 4 bases to trimming and J lost 3 bases, with 17 bases between them. Germline lookup yields CDR1 SGHDT and CDR2 YYEEEE. As DNA, the CDR3 is TGTGCCAGCAGCCGCGTCCGCGGAACAGACTACAATGAGCAGTTCTTC. It codes for CASSRVRGTDYNEQFF.

Many counts were recorded for this clonotype. The CDR3 nucleotides read TGTGCCAGCAGCTCCCCGATGGGACAGGGCCACGAGCAGTACTTC. Its translation: CASSSPMGQGHEQYF. The rearrangement joins TRBV7-9 to TRBJ2-7, with 9 bases that match TRBD1. J lost 5 bases, V lost 4 bases, and 9 bases had no gene match. The CDR3 contains 15 residues. CDR1 is SEHNR and CDR2 is FQNEAQ in the germline V gene (reference sequence).

This chain joins TRBV29-1 and TRBJ1-2; D not certain. CDR1 is SQVTM, CDR2 ANQGSEA, per germline. The CDR3 length is 13 residues. Trimming shortened V by 2 bases and J by 3 bases, and 10 bases separated the two germline ends. In nucleotides, the CDR3 is TGCAGCGTTGAAACGAACAAGGACTATGGCTACACCTTC. It is translated as CSVETNKDYGYTF.

This sequence joins TRBV19 and TRBJ1-5, with no clear D. The length of the CDR3 is 15 residues. In germline, CDR1 is LNHDA, CDR2 SQIVND (reference sequence). Trimming took 4 bases from V and 3 from J, leaving 13 bases between them. CDR3 amino acids: CASSSTGYNNQPQHF. CDR3 bases: TGTGCCAGTAGTAGTACGGGATACAACAATCAGCCCCAGCATTTT.

This clonotype was found many times. The genes are TRBV7-2 and TRBJ2-1; 10 bases are shared with TRBD2. The CDR3 length is 13 residues. After removal of 10 bases from V and 9 bases from J, the junction contained 9 bases not matched to a gene. From germline, CDR1 is SGHTA and CDR2 FQGNSA. CDR3 sequence reads: CAIRAGGRSEQFF. Here the CDR3 DNA reads TGTGCCATCAGAGCGGGGGGGAGAAGTGAGCAGTTCTTC.

This rearrangement joins TRBV14 to TRBJ1-2, with 8 bases fitting TRBD1. The CDR3 is 13 residues long. Trimming at V came to 0 bases and at J to 10 bases, leaving 4 bases not matched to a gene. Germline V lookup: CDR1 SGHDN, CDR2 FVKESK. The DNA for the CDR3 is TGTGCCAGCAGCCAAGATGAGGGACAGGCCTACACCTTC. Translated, it gives CASSQDEGQAYTF.